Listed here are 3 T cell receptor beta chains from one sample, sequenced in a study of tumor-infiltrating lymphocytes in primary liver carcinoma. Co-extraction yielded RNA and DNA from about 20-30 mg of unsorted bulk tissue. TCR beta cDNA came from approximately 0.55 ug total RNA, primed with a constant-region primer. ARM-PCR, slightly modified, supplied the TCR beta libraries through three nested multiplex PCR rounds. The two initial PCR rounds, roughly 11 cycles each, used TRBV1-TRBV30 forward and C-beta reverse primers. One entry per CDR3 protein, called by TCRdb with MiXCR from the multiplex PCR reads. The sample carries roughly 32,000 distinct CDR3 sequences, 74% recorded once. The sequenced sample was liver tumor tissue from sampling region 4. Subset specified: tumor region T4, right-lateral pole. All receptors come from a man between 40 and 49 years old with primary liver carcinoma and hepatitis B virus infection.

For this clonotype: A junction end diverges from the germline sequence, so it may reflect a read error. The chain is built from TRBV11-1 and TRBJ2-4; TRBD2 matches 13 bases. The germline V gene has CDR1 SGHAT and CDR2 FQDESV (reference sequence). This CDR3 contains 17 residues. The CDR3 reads CASSFPGTSGTKDIRYF. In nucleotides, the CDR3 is TGTGCCAGCAGCTTCCCCGGGACTAGCGGGACCAAGGACATTCGGTACTTC. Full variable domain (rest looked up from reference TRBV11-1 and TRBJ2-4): EAEVAQSPRYKITEKSQAVAFWCDPISGHATLYWYRQILGQGPELLVQFQDESVVDDSQLPKDRFSAERLKGVDSTLKIQPAELGDSAMYLCASSFPGTSGTKDIRYFGAGTRLSVL.

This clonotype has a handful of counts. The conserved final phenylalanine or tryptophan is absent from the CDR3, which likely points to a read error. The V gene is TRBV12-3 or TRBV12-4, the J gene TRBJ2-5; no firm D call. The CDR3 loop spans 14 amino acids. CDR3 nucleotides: TGTGCCCGCAGTTCAGAGCGTACCAGGGAGACCCAGTACCTC. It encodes CARSSERTRETQYL.

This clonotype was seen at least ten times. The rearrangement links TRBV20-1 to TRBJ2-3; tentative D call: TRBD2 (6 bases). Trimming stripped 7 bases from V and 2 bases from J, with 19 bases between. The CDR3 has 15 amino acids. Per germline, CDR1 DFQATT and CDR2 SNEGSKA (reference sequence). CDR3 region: CSGGRRAGSTDTQYF. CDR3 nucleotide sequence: TGCAGTGGGGGGAGGAGGGCGGGATCCACAGATACGCAGTATTTT.